These 4 T cell receptor beta chains share one sample of origin, sequenced in a study of T cell changes during pregnancy in multiple sclerosis. Sequencing used immunoSEQ multiplex PCR; TCRdb keeps in-frame clones, though not all of them. The profile covers tens of thousands of clones, with roughly 89% appearing a single time and 0.55% to 0.7% taken by the ten largest. Sequenced here: CD4+ T cells from peripheral blood mononuclear cells, sampled in the second trimester of pregnancy. The receptors stem from a female donor with multiple sclerosis, enrolled in a pregnancy study.

This clone came up once. The rearrangement links TRBV29-1 to TRBJ2-2; the D is unclear. The germline V and J ends were trimmed by 4 bases and 0 bases, with 6 bases remaining between them. The germline CDR1 and CDR2 sequences are SQVTM and ANQGSEA. CDR3 length: 13 amino acids. The CDR3 spells CSVGQANTGELFF. CDR3 coding DNA: TGCAGCGTTGGGCAGGCGAACACCGGGGAGCTGTTTTTT.

This chain connects TRBV7-2 to TRBJ2-1, with TRBD2 as a possible D gene (5 bases). Trimming left V 1 base short and J 4 bases short, with 14 bases between. This CDR3 is 16 amino acids long. Germline V lookup: CDR1 SGHTA, CDR2 FQGNSA. CDR3 sequence: CASSLEGVLLYNEQFF. Here the CDR3 DNA reads TGTGCCAGCAGCTTAGAGGGAGTGCTCCTGTACAATGAGCAGTTCTTC.

The chain uses TRBV19 and TRBJ2-1; 12 bases line up with TRBD2. There are 18 residues in the CDR3. The V segment lost 4 bases and the J segment 9 bases; nucleotides outside the gene matches: 16. Germline V gene sequence: CDR1 LNHDA, CDR2 SQIVND (reference sequence). In DNA form, the CDR3 reads TGTGCCAGTAGTACAATTCCGGGACTAGCGGGTTACTATCTTGAGCAGTTCTTC. Residues: CASSTIPGLAGYYLEQFF.

The V call is TRBV28, the J call TRBJ1-2; D gene uncertain. The CDR3 loop spans 13 amino acids. V shed 5 bases and J shed 4 bases, with 11 bases lying between them. Germline CDR1 reads MDHEN; CDR2 reads SYDVKM. The CDR3 reads CASSPLTSYGYTF. The CDR3 nucleotides are TGTGCCAGCAGTCCCCTGACAAGCTATGGCTACACCTTC.